The 2 T cell receptor beta chains below all came from one sample that was sequenced in a study of blood T cell repertoires in COVID-19. TCRdb's copy holds only in-frame clones and misses some; the assay was immunoSEQ multiplex PCR. This table has about 240,000 clones, approximately 78% appearing once. Sequencing was performed on peripheral blood. The receptors here all came from a woman aged 60-75 years with active or convalescent COVID-19.

This sequence joins TRBV2 and TRBJ1-4; D might be TRBD1 (6 bases). Germline V gives CDR1 SNHLY, CDR2 FYNNEI. The CDR3 has 14 residues. V dropped 5 bases and J dropped 5 bases, with 12 bases sitting between them. The CDR3 is CASSLLTGNEKLFF. The CDR3, as DNA: TGTGCCAGCAGTTTGTTAACAGGGAATGAAAAACTGTTTTTT.

The chain uses TRBV7-9 and TRBJ1-2; TRBD1 aligns across 10 bases. The CDR3 length is 15 residues. CDR1 SEHNR and CDR2 FQNEAQ come from the germline V gene (reference sequence). The ends lost 5 bases at V and 8 bases at J; junction bases unmatched: 11. For the CDR3, the DNA is TGTGCCAGCAGCGTAGGGACAGGGGCCCTGGTGGGCTACACCTTC. Encoded protein: CASSVGTGALVGYTF.